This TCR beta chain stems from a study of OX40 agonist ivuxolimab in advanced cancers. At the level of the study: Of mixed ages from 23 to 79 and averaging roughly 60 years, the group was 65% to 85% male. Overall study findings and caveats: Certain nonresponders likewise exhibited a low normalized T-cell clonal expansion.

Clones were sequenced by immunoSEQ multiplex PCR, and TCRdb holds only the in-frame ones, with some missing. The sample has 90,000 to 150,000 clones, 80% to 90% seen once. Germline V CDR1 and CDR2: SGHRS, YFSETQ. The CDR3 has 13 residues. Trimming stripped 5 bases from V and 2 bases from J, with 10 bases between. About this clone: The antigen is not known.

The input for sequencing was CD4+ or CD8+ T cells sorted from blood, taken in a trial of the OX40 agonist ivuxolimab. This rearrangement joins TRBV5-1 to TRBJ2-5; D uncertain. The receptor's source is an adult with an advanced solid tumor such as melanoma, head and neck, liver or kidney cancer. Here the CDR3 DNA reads TGCGCCAGCAGAGGTCAGCTACAAGAGACCCAGTACTTC. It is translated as CASRGQLQETQYF.